Listed here is a single TCR beta chain. The sample comes from a study of blood T cell repertoires in COVID-19. As for the study in general: Acute and convalescent COVID-19 specimens originated in the United States, Italy and Spain.

The CDR3 runs to 16 residues. The germline V gene encodes CDR1 MDHEN and CDR2 SYDVKM. After removal of 5 bases from V and 5 bases from J, the junction contained 9 bases not matched to a gene. Using immunoSEQ multiplex PCR, the repertoire was profiled, and TCRdb retains in-frame clones only, with some absent. The table records approximately 250,000 clones, 65% to 90% of them present only once. The specimen was peripheral blood. The TCR originated in a man between 25 and 39 years old with active or convalescent COVID-19. The V and J genes are TRBV28 and TRBJ2-5, with TRBD1 identical over 12 bases. CDR3 DNA: TGTGCCAGCAGTCAGGGGGGACAGGGGGCGCGGGAGACCCAGTACTTC. Its translation: CASSQGGQGARETQYF.